A single sample is the source of the 28 T cell receptor beta chains below, sequenced in a study of STAT5B mutations in CD4+ large granular lymphocyte leukemia. Assay: immunoSEQ multiplex PCR; the TCRdb copy retains only in-frame clones and omits some. The sample includes about 20,000 clones, 82% of them seen just once. Specimen: CD4+ T cells from blood buffy coats. The receptor source for this set is a human donor in good health.

The chain has TRBV27 and TRBJ1-2; no clear D. Between the trimmed V and J ends, which lost 6 bases and 8 bases, there was a span of 13 bases. This CDR3 region has 12 residues. From germline, CDR1 is MNHEY and CDR2 SMNVEV (reference sequence). The CDR3 loop reads CASSTPEGGYTF. CDR3 DNA sequence: TGTGCCAGCAGCACCCCGGAGGGAGGCTACACCTTC.

This clone was counted a few times. The V call is TRBV6-5, the J call TRBJ1-5; D is possibly TRBD1 (6 bases). Per germline, CDR1 MNHEY and CDR2 SVGAGI. The V gene lost 4 bases and the J gene lost 4 bases, with 11 bases spanning the gap. This CDR3 has 14 amino acids. CDR3 loop: CASSSWGTNQPQHF. CDR3 coding DNA: TGTGCCAGCAGTTCCTGGGGGACAAATCAGCCCCAGCATTTT.

This clone has a single count. The chain is built from TRBV11-2 and TRBJ1-5; 11 nucleotides line up with TRBD1. The CDR3 totals 16 residues. The germline CDR1 and CDR2 sequences are SGHAT and FQNNGV. Trimming cost V 0 bases and J 6 bases; bases outside gene matches: 4. In DNA form, the CDR3 reads TGTGCCAGCAGCTTAGACGGGACAGGGGGGAGTCAGCCCCAGCATTTT. Encoded protein: CASSLDGTGGSQPQHF.

Only a few counts were recorded for this clone. This chain connects TRBV4-1 to TRBJ2-7; tentatively, D is TRBD1 or TRBD2 (6 bases each). The CDR3 loop spans 16 amino acids. Deletions cut 3 bases from V and 1 base from J, with 16 bases between. Germline V gene lookup returns CDR1 MGHRA and CDR2 YSYEKL. The CDR3 DNA sequence: TGCGCCAGCAGCCAGGAATTTCAGGGGACTTCCTACGAGCAGTACTTC. Protein: CASSQEFQGTSYEQYF.

The genes are TRBV2 and TRBJ2-3; 9 positions match TRBD1. The CDR3 is 14 amino acids. Germline values: CDR1 SNHLY, CDR2 FYNNEI. With 6 bases clipped from V and 6 bases from J, the junction kept 7 bases outside the gene matches. The CDR3 here is CASRTGQGGDTQYF. For the CDR3, the DNA is TGTGCCAGCAGGACGGGACAGGGAGGTGATACGCAGTATTTT.

This clone showed up just once. The rearrangement links TRBV5-1 to TRBJ2-5; D call uncertain. The J call could be wrong; TRBJ2-7 is a better fit for the DNA end. Germline CDR1 and CDR2: SGHRS and YFSETQ. The CDR3 has 11 amino acids. As DNA, the CDR3 is TGCGCCAGCAAAGGGATGGGCGAGCAGTACTTC. This translates into CASKGMGEQYF.

This rearrangement joins TRBV5-4 to TRBJ1-1, with 8 bases matching TRBD1. The CDR3 sequence is 14 residues long. The germline CDR1 and CDR2 sequences are SGHNT and YYREEE (reference sequence). After removal of 4 bases from V and 0 bases from J, the junction contained 2 bases not matched to a gene. The CDR3 DNA reads TGTGCCAGCAGCCTGACAGGGGTGAACACTGAAGCTTTCTTT. This sequence encodes CASSLTGVNTEAFF.

Remarks on this clone: Its ends do not fully match the called genes, so a read error is possible. The rearrangement links TRBV18 to TRBJ2-1; TRBD2 matches 12 bases. Germline V lookup: CDR1 KGHSH, CDR2 LQKENI. The CDR3 extends over 17 amino acids. CDR3 coding DNA: TGTGCCAGCTCACCTTCGACTAGCGGGAGAGGAGGAAGAGGCAAGATCTTC. Translation gives CASSPSTSGRGGRGKIF.

The V and J genes are TRBV28 and TRBJ2-7; possibly TRBD1 for D (6 bases). Between the trimmed V and J ends, which lost 6 bases and 2 bases, there was a span of 14 bases. The CDR3 sequence is 14 residues long. Germline V lookup: CDR1 MDHEN, CDR2 SYDVKM. CDR3: CASSRAGDPYEQYF. The CDR3, as DNA: TGTGCCAGCAGCCGGGCAGGGGACCCCTACGAGCAGTACTTC.

For this clone: A read error is likely, as this CDR3 ends without the conserved phenylalanine or tryptophan. The rearrangement uses TRBV6-6 and TRBJ2-7; D is unresolved. CDR3 length equals 15 residues. V lost 0 bases, J lost 0 bases, and 9 bases lay in between. The germline gives CDR1 MNHNY, CDR2 SVGAGI (reference sequence). CDR3 bases: TGTGCCAGCAGTTACTCGATAGGTAGCTCCTACGAGCAGTACCTC. Protein product: CASSYSIGSSYEQYL.

The chain recombines TRBV7-2 with TRBJ2-5; 12 bases fit TRBD2. The ends lost 5 bases at V and 2 bases at J; junction bases unmatched: 12. Germline V gives CDR1 SGHTA, CDR2 FQGNSA. This CDR3 has 18 amino acids. The CDR3 nucleotides read TGTGCCAGCAGCGGAGGTCTAGCGGGGGGGGTTTTTCAAGAGACCCAGTACTTC. It yields the protein CASSGGLAGGVFQETQYF.

The chain couples TRBV7-8 to TRBJ1-1, with D perhaps TRBD1 (5 bases). The CDR3 consists of 12 residues. V shed 3 bases and J shed 7 bases, with 9 bases lying between them. Germline values: CDR1 SGHVS, CDR2 FQNEAQ. The CDR3 loop reads CASSFRRGEAFF. CDR3 coding DNA: TGTGCCAGCAGCTTTCGGAGGGGTGAAGCTTTCTTT.

This sequence joins TRBV6-6 and TRBJ2-5, with TRBD2 matching 12 bases. Germline assignment: CDR1 MNHNY and CDR2 SVGAGI (reference sequence). The CDR3 runs 16 residues. The junction had 6 bases not matched to a gene; V was cut back by 2 bases and J by 5 bases. CDR3 region: CASSYTGTSGWETQYF. The CDR3 bases are TGTGCCAGCAGTTACACGGGGACTAGCGGGTGGGAGACCCAGTACTTC.

This clone was seen just once. Here the CDR3 DNA reads TGCAGCGTTGAAGGATTGGGGACCGAGCAGTACTTC. Protein sequence: CSVEGLGTEQYF. The chain employs TRBV29-1 and TRBJ2-7; D tentatively reads TRBD1 or TRBD2 (5 bases each). The CDR3 spans 12 residues. V lost 1 base, J lost 6 bases, and 10 bases lay in between. Germline assignment: CDR1 SQVTM and CDR2 ANQGSEA.

This chain uses TRBV7-2 with TRBJ2-1; D may be TRBD1 (6 bases). With 2 bases removed from V and 0 bases from J, the gap between germline ends came to 8 bases. The CDR3 extends over 15 amino acids. The germline CDR1 and CDR2 sequences are SGHTA and FQGNSA. CDR3 sequence reads: CASSLSGVSYNEQFF. CDR3 in DNA: TGTGCCAGCAGCTTATCAGGGGTCTCCTACAATGAGCAGTTCTTC.

The chain carries TRBV11-3 and TRBJ2-2; TRBD1 aligns across 11 bases. Germline V CDR1 and CDR2: SGHNT, YENEEA. The CDR3 covers 16 residues. With 5 bases clipped from V and 0 bases from J, the junction kept 2 bases outside the gene matches. CDR3 in DNA: TGTGCCAGCAGCCCGGGACAGGGGGCGAACACCGGGGAGCTGTTTTTT. Protein product: CASSPGQGANTGELFF. Full variable domain (rest looked up from reference TRBV11-3 and TRBJ2-2): EAGVVQSPRYKIIEKKQPVAFWCNPISGHNTLYWYLQNLGQGPELLIRYENEEAVDDSQLPKDRFSAERLKGVDSTLKIQPAELGDSAVYLCASSPGQGANTGELFFGEGSRLTVL.

The table lists this clone with a few counts. The chain combines TRBV7-9 with TRBJ1-4, with 8 bases fitting TRBD1. CDR3 length: 14 residues. Looked up from germline, CDR1 is SEHNR and CDR2 is FQNEAQ (reference sequence). With 2 bases clipped from V and 8 bases from J, the junction kept 4 bases outside the gene matches. CDR3 residues: CASSLRTGKEKLFF. CDR3 nucleotide sequence: TGTGCCAGCAGCTTACGGACAGGGAAGGAAAAACTGTTTTTT.

The V gene is TRBV2, the J gene TRBJ2-1; no clear D gene. Germline V CDR1 and CDR2: SNHLY, FYNNEI. This CDR3 is built from 11 residues. With 7 bases removed from V and 10 bases from J, the gap between germline ends came to 11 bases. CDR3 residues: CASNGQTEQFF. The CDR3 coding sequence is TGTGCCAGCAACGGGCAGACAGAGCAGTTCTTC.

The chain has TRBV18 and TRBJ1-2; tentative D call: TRBD1 (5 bases). Deletions cut 4 bases from V and 0 bases from J, with 27 bases between. CDR3 length: 20 amino acids. The germline V gene encodes CDR1 KGHSH and CDR2 LQKENI. CDR3 in amino acids: CASSRDARGTREFANYGYTF. Here the CDR3 DNA reads TGTGCCAGCTCACGCGACGCAAGAGGGACTCGGGAATTCGCTAACTATGGCTACACCTTC.

This clone was counted only a few times. CDR3 sequence: CASSNRATNEKLFF. CDR3 bases: TGTGCCAGCAGCAACAGAGCAACTAATGAAAAACTGTTTTTT. The rearrangement uses TRBV4-2 and TRBJ1-4, with D hard to call. Germline V gene data show CDR1 as LGHNA and CDR2 as YNFKEQ. Between the trimmed V and J ends, which lost 5 bases and 0 bases, there was a span of 7 bases. CDR3 size: 14 residues.

V is TRBV29-1 and J is TRBJ1-2; TRBD1 matches 7 bases. This CDR3 has 13 residues. CDR1 is SQVTM, CDR2 ANQGSEA, per germline. V lost 5 bases to trimming and J lost 4 bases; unmatched junction nucleotides: 7. CDR3 region: CSVLPGTAYGYTF. CDR3 nucleotides: TGCAGCGTTCTCCCCGGGACAGCCTATGGCTACACCTTC.

The chain has TRBV11-2 and TRBJ1-2; the match to TRBD1 covers 7 bases. The V gene end was trimmed by 5 bases and the J gene end by 4 bases; junction bases not matched to a gene: 4. The CDR3 runs to 13 residues. Germline CDR1 is SGHAT and CDR2 is FQNNGV. CDR3: CASSVRDSYGYTF. The CDR3 DNA sequence: TGTGCCAGCAGCGTCCGGGACAGCTATGGCTACACCTTC. The full variable domain, its missing parts supplied by reference TRBV11-2 and TRBJ1-2, is EAGVAQSPRYKIIEKRQSVAFWCNPISGHATLYWYQQILGQGPKLLIQFQNNGVVDDSQLPKDRFSAERLKGVDSTLKIQPAKLEDSAVYLCASSVRDSYGYTFGSGTRLTVV.

This CDR3 reads CASSSRQGKEDGYTF. CDR3 DNA sequence: TGTGCCAGCAGCTCCCGACAGGGGAAGGAGGATGGCTACACCTTC. V and J are TRBV7-6 and TRBJ1-2; 8 bases fit TRBD1. From germline, CDR1 is SGHVS and CDR2 FNYEAQ. This CDR3 has 15 residues. J was trimmed by 6 bases and V by 4 bases; bases with no gene match: 10.

The rearrangement uses TRBV5-1 and TRBJ2-5, with D perhaps matching TRBD1 (7 bases). The germline V gene encodes CDR1 SGHRS and CDR2 YFSETQ. The CDR3 is made up of 14 amino acids. The germline V and J ends were trimmed by 7 bases and 2 bases, with 15 bases remaining between them. CDR3 DNA: TGCGCCAGCGGGCGGGACAGACCTCAAGAGACCCAGTACTTC. It translates to CASGRDRPQETQYF.

This clone was found once. The V and J genes are TRBV18 and TRBJ2-7; D possibly corresponds to TRBD2 (6 bases). V was shortened by 2 bases and J by 2 bases, with 10 bases between the two germline ends. The germline CDR1 and CDR2 sequences are KGHSH and LQKENI. The CDR3 is 14 amino acids. CDR3 loop: CASSPYPGAYEQYF. As DNA, the CDR3 is TGTGCCAGCTCACCATACCCGGGGGCCTACGAGCAGTACTTC.

CDR3 amino acids: CASRSDQETQYF. CDR3 sequence (DNA): TGTGCCAGCAGGTCAGACCAAGAGACCCAGTACTTC. The chain joins TRBV2 to TRBJ2-5; no definite D call. V lost 6 bases and J lost 0, with 5 bases in between. CDR3 length equals 12 residues. Germline assignment: CDR1 SNHLY and CDR2 FYNNEI.

This clone was observed a few times. The chain has TRBV27 and TRBJ1-5, with a tentative D call TRBD1 (5 bases). Germline V lookup: CDR1 MNHEY, CDR2 SMNVEV (reference sequence). V gave up 0 bases and J gave up 2 bases, with 5 bases separating them. The CDR3 spans 14 residues. CDR3 protein: CASSLSGGNQPQHF. CDR3 DNA: TGTGCCAGCAGTTTATCAGGGGGCAATCAGCCCCAGCATTTT.

The gene calls are TRBV6-1 and TRBJ1-5, with 8 bases fitting TRBD1. Germline CDR1 MNHNS, CDR2 SASEGT. Germline trimming cut 6 bases from V and 2 bases from J; bases unmatched to any gene: 6. The CDR3 has 15 residues. This chain's CDR3 is CASRTGTGGNQPQHF. As DNA, the CDR3 is TGTGCCAGCAGGACGGGGACAGGTGGCAATCAGCCCCAGCATTTT.